The sequence of this TCR beta chain was determined in a study of CD4+ T cells in melanoma. General study results and limits: A reported correlation linked neoantigen-specific CD4+ T cells to CD8+, macrophage and B cell function. In melanoma, neoantigen-specific CD4+ T cells reportedly differed in differentiation state.

V shed 10 bases, J shed 5 bases, and the junction held 7 bases outside the gene matches. The germline V gene encodes CDR1 MGHDK and CDR2 SYGVNS. This CDR3 has 13 residues. Profiling relied on immunoSEQ multiplex PCR, and the TCRdb table lists in-frame clones only, not all of them. This sample yields 110,000 to 150,000 clones, of which around 90% are seen a single time; about 1.6% belongs to the top ten. As to this clone: Its target is unknown.

The genes are TRBV25-1 and TRBJ1-4; 7 bases are a match to TRBD1. The clonotype was recovered from a human donor with melanoma. CDR3 sequence: CATWDSPNEKLFF. CDR3 nucleotide sequence: TGTGCCACCTGGGACAGTCCCAATGAAAAACTGTTTTTT. The whole variable domain, filled in from reference TRBV25-1 and TRBJ1-4, reads EADIYQTPRYLVIGTGKKITLECSQTMGHDKMYWYQQDPGMELHLIHYSYGVNSTEKGDLSSESTVSRIRTEHFPLTLESARPSHTSQYLCATWDSPNEKLFFGSGTQLSVL.